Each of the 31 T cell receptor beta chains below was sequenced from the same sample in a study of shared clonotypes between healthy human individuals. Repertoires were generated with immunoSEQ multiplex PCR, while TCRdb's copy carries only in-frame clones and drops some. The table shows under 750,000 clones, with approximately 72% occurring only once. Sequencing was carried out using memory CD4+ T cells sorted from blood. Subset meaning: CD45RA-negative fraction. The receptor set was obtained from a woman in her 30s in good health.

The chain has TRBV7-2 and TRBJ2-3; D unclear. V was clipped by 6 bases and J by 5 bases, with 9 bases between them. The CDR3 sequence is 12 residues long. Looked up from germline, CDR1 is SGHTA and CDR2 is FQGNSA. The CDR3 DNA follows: TGTGCCAGCAGGGCCACGAGAGATACGCAGTATTTT. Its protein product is CASRATRDTQYF.

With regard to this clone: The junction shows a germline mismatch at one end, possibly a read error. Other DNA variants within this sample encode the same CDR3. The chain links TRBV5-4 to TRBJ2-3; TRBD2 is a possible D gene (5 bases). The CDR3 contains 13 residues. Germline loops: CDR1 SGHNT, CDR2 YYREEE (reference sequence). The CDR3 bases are TGTGCCATTAGCGAACCAATCACAGATACACAGTATTTT. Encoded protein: CAISEPITDTQYF.

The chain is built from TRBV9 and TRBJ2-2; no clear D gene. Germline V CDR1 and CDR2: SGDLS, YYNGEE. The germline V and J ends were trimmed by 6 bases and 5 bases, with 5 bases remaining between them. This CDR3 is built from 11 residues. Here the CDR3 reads CASTRTGELFF. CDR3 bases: TGTGCCAGCACCCGTACCGGGGAGCTGTTTTTT.

The CDR3 nucleotides are TGCGCCAGCAGCTTGAAGGGTACGGATGGCTACACCTTC. Its translation: CASSLKGTDGYTF. The rearrangement joins TRBV5-1 to TRBJ1-2, with D unclear. This CDR3 is built from 13 residues. V lost 1 base and J lost 6, with 10 bases in between. Germline CDR1 reads SGHRS; CDR2 reads YFSETQ.

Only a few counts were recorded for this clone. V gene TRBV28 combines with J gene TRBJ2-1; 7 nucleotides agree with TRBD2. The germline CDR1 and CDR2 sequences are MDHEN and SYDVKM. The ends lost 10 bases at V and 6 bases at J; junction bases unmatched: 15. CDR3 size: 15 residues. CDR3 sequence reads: CAIPRGGRGANEQFF. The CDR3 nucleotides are TGTGCCATCCCCCGGGGAGGGAGAGGGGCCAATGAGCAGTTCTTC.

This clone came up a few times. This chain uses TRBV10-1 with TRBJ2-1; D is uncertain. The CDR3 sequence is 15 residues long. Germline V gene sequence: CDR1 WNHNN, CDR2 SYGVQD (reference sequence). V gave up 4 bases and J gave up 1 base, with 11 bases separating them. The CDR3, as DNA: TGCGCCAGCAGTGCCCTAGAAAGGTCCTACAATGAGCAGTTCTTC. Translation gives CASSALERSYNEQFF.

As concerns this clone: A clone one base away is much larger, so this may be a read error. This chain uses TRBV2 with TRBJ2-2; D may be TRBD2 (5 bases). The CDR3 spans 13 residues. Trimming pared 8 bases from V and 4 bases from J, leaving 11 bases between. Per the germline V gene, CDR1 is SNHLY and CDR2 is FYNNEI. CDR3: CASRNSVTGELFF. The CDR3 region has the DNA TGTGCCAGCCGAAATAGCGTCACCGGGGAGCTGTTTTTT.

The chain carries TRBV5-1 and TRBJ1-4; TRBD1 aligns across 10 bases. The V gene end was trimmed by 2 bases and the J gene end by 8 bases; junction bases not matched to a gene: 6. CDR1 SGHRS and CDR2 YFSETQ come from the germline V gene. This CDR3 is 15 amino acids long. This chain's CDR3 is CASSLTGTGAEKLFF. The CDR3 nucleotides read TGCGCCAGCAGCTTAACCGGGACAGGGGCCGAAAAACTGTTTTTT.

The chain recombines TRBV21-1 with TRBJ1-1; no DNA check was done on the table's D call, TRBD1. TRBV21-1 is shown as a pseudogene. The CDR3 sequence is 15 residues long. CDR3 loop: CASSKSSGLDTEAFF. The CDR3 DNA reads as TGTGCCAGCAGCAAATCATCAGGGTTGGACACTGAAGCTTTCTTT.

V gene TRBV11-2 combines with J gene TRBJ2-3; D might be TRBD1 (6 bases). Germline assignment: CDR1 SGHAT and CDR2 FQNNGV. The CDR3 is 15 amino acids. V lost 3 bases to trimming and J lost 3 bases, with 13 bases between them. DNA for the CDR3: TGTGCCAGCAGCTTCAATCCAGGGGAAACAGATACGCAGTATTTT. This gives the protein CASSFNPGETDTQYF.

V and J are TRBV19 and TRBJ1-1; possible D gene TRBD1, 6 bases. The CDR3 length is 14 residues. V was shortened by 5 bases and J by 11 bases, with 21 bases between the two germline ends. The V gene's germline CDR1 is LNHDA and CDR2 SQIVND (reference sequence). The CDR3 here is CASSVPPGQFGAFF. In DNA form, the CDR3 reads TGTGCCAGTAGTGTCCCGCCCGGACAGTTTGGGGCTTTCTTT.

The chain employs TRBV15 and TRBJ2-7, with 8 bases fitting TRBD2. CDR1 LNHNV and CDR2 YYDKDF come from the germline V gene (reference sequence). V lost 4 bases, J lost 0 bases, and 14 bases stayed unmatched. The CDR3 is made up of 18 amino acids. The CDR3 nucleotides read TGTGCCACCAGCACGCGGGCCCTTACTAGCGGTCGCTCCTACGAGCAGTACTTC. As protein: CATSTRALTSGRSYEQYF.

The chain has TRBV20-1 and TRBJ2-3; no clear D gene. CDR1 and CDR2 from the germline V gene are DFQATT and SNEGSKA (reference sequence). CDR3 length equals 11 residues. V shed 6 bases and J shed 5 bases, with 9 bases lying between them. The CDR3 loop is CSAGQRDTQYF. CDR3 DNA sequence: TGCAGTGCCGGGCAAAGAGATACGCAGTATTTT.

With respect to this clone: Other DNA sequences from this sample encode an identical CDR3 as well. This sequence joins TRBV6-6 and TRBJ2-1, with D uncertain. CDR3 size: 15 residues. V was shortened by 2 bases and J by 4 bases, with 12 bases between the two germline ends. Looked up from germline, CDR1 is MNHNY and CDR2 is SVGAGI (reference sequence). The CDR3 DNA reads TGTGCCAGCAGTTACGCACCGGCAAGGTACAATGAGCAGTTCTTC. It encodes CASSYAPARYNEQFF.

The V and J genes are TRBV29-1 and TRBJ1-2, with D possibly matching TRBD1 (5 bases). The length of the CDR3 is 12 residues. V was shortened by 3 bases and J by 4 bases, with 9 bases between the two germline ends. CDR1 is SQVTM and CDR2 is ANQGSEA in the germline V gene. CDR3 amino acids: CSVEEGIYGYTF. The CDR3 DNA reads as TGCAGCGTTGAGGAGGGGATCTATGGCTACACCTTC.

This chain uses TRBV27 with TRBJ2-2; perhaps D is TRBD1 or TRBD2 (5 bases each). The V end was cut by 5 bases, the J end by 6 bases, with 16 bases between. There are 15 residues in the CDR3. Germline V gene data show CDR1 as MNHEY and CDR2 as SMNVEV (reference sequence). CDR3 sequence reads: CASSPLSGAAGELFF. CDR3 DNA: TGTGCCAGCAGTCCACTGTCCGGGGCGGCCGGGGAGCTGTTTTTT.

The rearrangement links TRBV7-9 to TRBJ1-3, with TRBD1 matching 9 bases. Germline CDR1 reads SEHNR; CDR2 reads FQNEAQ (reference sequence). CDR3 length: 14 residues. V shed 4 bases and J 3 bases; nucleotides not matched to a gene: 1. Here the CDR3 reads CASSSGQGGNTIYF. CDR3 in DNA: TGTGCCAGCAGCTCGGGACAGGGTGGAAACACCATATATTTT.

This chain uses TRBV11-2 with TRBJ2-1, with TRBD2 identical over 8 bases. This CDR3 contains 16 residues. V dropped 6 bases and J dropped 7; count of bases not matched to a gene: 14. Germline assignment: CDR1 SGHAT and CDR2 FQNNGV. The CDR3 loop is CASSRITSGRKNEQFF. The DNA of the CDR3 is TGTGCCAGCAGTCGAATTACCAGCGGGAGAAAGAATGAGCAGTTCTTC.

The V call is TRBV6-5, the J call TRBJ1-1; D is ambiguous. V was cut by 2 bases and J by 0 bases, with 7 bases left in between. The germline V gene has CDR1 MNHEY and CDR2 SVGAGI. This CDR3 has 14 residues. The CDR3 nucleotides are TGTGCCAGCAGTTACGCCTCAGTGAACACTGAAGCTTTCTTT. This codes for CASSYASVNTEAFF.

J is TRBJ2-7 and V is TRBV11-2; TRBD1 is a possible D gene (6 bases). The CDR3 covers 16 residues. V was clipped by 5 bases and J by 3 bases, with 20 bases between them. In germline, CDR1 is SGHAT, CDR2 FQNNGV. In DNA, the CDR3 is TGTGCCAGCAGCAAACAGGGATCGGAGGCCCGCTACGAGCAGTACTTC. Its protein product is CASSKQGSEARYEQYF.

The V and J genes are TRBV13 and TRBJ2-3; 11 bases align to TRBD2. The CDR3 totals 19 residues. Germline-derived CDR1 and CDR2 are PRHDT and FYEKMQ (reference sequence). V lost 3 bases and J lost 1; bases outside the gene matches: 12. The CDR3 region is CASSLGQRLAGTGTDTQYF. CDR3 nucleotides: TGTGCCAGCAGCTTGGGACAGAGACTAGCGGGAACGGGCACAGATACGCAGTATTTT.

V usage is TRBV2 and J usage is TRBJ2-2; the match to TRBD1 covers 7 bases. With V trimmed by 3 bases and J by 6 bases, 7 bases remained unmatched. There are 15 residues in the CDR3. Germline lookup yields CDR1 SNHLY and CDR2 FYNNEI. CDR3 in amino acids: CASSDTPGGAGELFF. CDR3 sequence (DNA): TGTGCCAGCAGTGATACCCCAGGGGGTGCCGGGGAGCTGTTTTTT. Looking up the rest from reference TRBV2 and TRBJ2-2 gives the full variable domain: EPEVTQTPSHQVTQMGQEVILRCVPISNHLYFYWYRQILGQKVEFLVSFYNNEISEKSEIFDDQFSVERPDGSNFTLKIRSTKLEDSAMYFCASSDTPGGAGELFFGEGSRLTVL.

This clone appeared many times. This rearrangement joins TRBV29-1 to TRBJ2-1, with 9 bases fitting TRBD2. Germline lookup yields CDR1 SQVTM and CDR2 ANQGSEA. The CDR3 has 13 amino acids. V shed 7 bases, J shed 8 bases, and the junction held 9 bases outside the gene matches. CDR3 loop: CSARVIAGDEQFF. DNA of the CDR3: TGCAGCGCTCGGGTTATAGCGGGAGATGAGCAGTTCTTC.

The CDR3 region has the DNA TGTGCCAGCAGCAAGGGACAGGGAGGGTGGCAGTTCTTC. Encoded protein: CASSKGQGGWQFF. V is TRBV11-2 and J is TRBJ2-1; TRBD1 matches 9 bases. V was pared by 5 bases and J by 12 bases, with 8 bases of the junction left unmatched. CDR3 length equals 13 residues. CDR1 and CDR2 (germline): SGHAT, FQNNGV. Using reference TRBV11-2 and TRBJ2-1 for the parts outside the CDR3, the full variable domain is EAGVAQSPRYKIIEKRQSVAFWCNPISGHATLYWYQQILGQGPKLLIQFQNNGVVDDSQLPKDRFSAERLKGVDSTLKIQPAKLEDSAVYLCASSKGQGGWQFFGPGTRLTVL.

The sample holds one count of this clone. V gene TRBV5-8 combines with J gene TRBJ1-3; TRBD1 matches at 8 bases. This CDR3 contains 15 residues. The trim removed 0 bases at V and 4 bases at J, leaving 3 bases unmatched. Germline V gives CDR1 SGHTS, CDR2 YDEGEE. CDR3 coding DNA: TGTGCCAGCAGCTTGGGACAGGGGTTCGGAAACACCATATATTTT. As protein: CASSLGQGFGNTIYF.

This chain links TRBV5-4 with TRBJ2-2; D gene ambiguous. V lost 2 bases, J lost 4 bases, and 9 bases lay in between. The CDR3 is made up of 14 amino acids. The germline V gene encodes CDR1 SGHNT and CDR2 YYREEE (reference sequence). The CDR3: CASSLNGGTGELFF. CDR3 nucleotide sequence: TGTGCCAGCAGCTTAAATGGTGGCACCGGGGAGCTGTTTTTT.

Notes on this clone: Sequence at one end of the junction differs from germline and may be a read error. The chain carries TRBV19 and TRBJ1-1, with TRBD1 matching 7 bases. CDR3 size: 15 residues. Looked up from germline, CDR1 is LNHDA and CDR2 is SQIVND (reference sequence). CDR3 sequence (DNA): TGTGCCAGTAGTCCCTCCCCCCGGACAGGCCCCGTTCGCGGCTTT. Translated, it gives CASSPSPRTGPVRGF. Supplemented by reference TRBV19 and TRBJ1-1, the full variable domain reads DGGITQSPKYLFRKEGQNVTLSCEQNLNHDAMYWYRQDPGQGLRLIYYSQIVNDFQKGDIAEGYSVSREKKESFPLTVTSAQKNPTAFYLCASSPSPRTGPVRGFGQGTRLTVV.

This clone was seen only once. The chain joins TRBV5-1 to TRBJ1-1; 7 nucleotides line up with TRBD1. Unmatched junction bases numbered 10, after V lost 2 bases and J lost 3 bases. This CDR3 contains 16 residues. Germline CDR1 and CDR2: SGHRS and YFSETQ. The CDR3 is CASSFEGGAGDTEAFF. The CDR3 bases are TGCGCCAGCAGCTTTGAAGGGGGCGCCGGGGACACTGAAGCTTTCTTT.

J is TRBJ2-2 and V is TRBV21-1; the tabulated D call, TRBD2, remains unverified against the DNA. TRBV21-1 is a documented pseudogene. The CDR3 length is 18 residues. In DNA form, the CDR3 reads TGTGCCAGCAGCAAAGGGCCTCGGGGCGGGGTCGACACCGGGGAGCTGTTTTTT. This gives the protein CASSKGPRGGVDTGELFF.

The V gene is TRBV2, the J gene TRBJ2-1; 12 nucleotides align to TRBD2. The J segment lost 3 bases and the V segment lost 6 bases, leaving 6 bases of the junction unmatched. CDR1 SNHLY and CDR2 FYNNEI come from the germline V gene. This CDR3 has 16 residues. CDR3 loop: CASSGLTSGSYNEQFF. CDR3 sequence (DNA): TGTGCCAGCAGCGGGCTGACTAGCGGGAGCTACAATGAGCAGTTCTTC.

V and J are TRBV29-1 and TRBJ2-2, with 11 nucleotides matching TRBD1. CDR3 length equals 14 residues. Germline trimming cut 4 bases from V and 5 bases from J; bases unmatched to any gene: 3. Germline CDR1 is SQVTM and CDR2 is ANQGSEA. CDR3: CSVGTGGFTGELFF. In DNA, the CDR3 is TGCAGCGTTGGGACAGGGGGCTTTACCGGGGAGCTGTTTTTT.